This T cell receptor beta chain derives from a study of blood T cell repertoires in COVID-19. The overall study: Samples of COVID-19 (acute and convalescent) were obtained from the United States, Italy and Spain. The cDNA or gDNA used as material had been derived from T cells, B-cell-depleted T cells, or PBMCs.

CDR1 is MNHEY, CDR2 SVGEGT, per germline. This CDR3 contains 13 residues. The germline V and J ends were trimmed by 2 bases and 6 bases, with 11 bases remaining between them. In the original workflow: Estimated nucleated cell counts came from reference gene primer amplification. TCRdb's copy holds only in-frame clones and misses some; the assay was immunoSEQ multiplex PCR. The DNA was the basis for D and trimming; V, J and clone size are from that table. The sample carries more than 200,000 clones, around four fifths recorded once. The sequenced material came from peripheral blood. The rearrangement uses TRBV6-2 or TRBV6-3 and TRBJ2-7; D is unclear. This TCR came from a man aged 55 to 70 with acute or convalescent COVID-19. The CDR3 DNA is TGTGCCAGCAGTTACAATCTATTTCCCGAGCAGTACTTC. Its translation is CASSYNLFPEQYF.